A selection of T cell receptor beta chains follows, all from one sample in a study of T cell responses to AZD1222 COVID-19 vaccine. Sequenced by immunoSEQ multiplex PCR; TCRdb stores in-frame clones only, minus some. The sample shows 66,000 or so clones, 79% of them seen only once. Here the sequenced sample was peripheral blood, taken on day 0 of MenACWY control vaccination. Receptor source: an adult in good health. Each CDR3 is given with its conserved first and last residue. A D gene is named only where the DNA matches it firmly. For some rows the clone size is stated as once, few or many, or as a class when expanded; others skip it.

>.|TRBV19|.|TRBJ1-5
TGTGCCAGTAGGGACATTCAGGACAATCAGCCCCAGCATTTT
CASRDIQDNQPQHF
>.|TRBV30|few|TRBJ1-3
TGTGCCTGGTACGGCAGTGGAAACACCATATATTTT
CAWYGSGNTIYF
>.|TRBV5-6|.|TRBJ1-1
TGTGCCAGCAGTAGGGAACTGAACACTGAAGCTTTCTTT
CASSRELNTEAFF
>.|TRBV6-2/TRBV6-3|.|TRBJ1-1
TGTGCCAGCAGTCTAAGTGGTAGGACTGAAGCTTTCTTT
CASSLSGRTEAFF
>TRBD2|TRBV7-9|once|TRBJ2-2
TGTGCCAGCAGCTCACCGGGACTAGCGGGGGGGCTGAACACCGGGGAGCTGTTTTTT
CASSSPGLAGGLNTGELFF
>.|TRBV5-1|.|TRBJ1-1
TGCGCCAGCAGCTTGTATCGGCTGGGCACTGAAGCTTTCTTT
CASSLYRLGTEAFF
>TRBD1|TRBV29-1|.|TRBJ1-1
TGCAGCGTTCCCAACCCGACAGGGCTGAACACTGAAGCTTTCTTT
CSVPNPTGLNTEAFF
>.|TRBV9|.|TRBJ1-2
TGTGCCAGCAGCCCTAGTTTGGGTTCGGGGGGGTATGGCTACACCTTC
CASSPSLGSGGYGYTF
>.|TRBV5-1|.|TRBJ2-3
TGCGCCAGCAGCTTGGCCGGGCTGGGGGTAACAGATACGCAGTATTTT
CASSLAGLGVTDTQYF
>TRBD1|TRBV28|.|TRBJ1-1
TGTGCCAGCAGCTCCGGGGTGAGGGGGCGACCCACTGAAGCTTTCTTT
CASSSGVRGRPTEAFF
>.|TRBV2|.|TRBJ1-5
TGTGCCAGCAGTGAGTACGGGTACAATCAGCCCCAGCATTTT
CASSEYGYNQPQHF
>.|TRBV15|.|TRBJ2-2
TGTGCCACCAGCAGGGGCACCGGGGAGCTGTTTTTT
CATSRGTGELFF
>TRBD1|TRBV6-5|.|TRBJ2-7
TGTGCCAGCAACCGGGACAGAGGCCACGAGCAGTACTTC
CASNRDRGHEQYF
>TRBD2|TRBV6-1|large|TRBJ2-2
TGTGCCAGCAGTGAACTAGCGGGGAACACCGGGGAGCTGTTTTTT
CASSELAGNTGELFF
>.|TRBV30|medium-sized|TRBJ2-7
TGTGCCTGGAGTTTAACAGGTGGCGACGAGCAGTACTTC
CAWSLTGGDEQYF
>.|TRBV7-9|.|TRBJ2-3
TGTGCCAGCAGCTTTCGGGGGGCCACAGATACGCAGTATTTT
CASSFRGATDTQYF
>TRBD1|TRBV18|.|TRBJ1-4
TGTGCCAGCTCACGAGAAGGACAGGCAACTAATGAAAAACTGTTTTTT
CASSREGQATNEKLFF
>.|TRBV28|.|TRBJ1-2
TGTGCCAGCAGTGCCGGACAGACCCGCTATGGCTACACCTTC
CASSAGQTRYGYTF
>TRBD1|TRBV2|.|TRBJ2-4
TGTGCCAGCAGTGAACGGGGACAGACCTTTCTAGCCAAAAACATTCAGTACTTC
CASSERGQTFLAKNIQYF
>TRBD2|TRBV6-2/TRBV6-3|.|TRBJ2-1
TGTGCCAGCAGTCCGCCTAGCGGGATCTACAATGAGCAGTTCTTC
CASSPPSGIYNEQFF
>.|TRBV23-1|.|TRBJ2-3
TGCGCCAGCAGTCGTAGAGAAAGGGGAACAGATACGCAGTATTTT
CASSRRERGTDTQYF
>.|TRBV7-6|.|TRBJ1-1
TGTGCCAGCAGCTCCTTCACTGAAGCTTTCTTT
CASSSFTEAFF
>TRBD2|TRBV5-1|.|TRBJ2-7
TGCGCCAGCAGCTTGGTCGGAGGGACTAGCGGGGGCACATGGTACGAGCAGTACTTC
CASSLVGGTSGGTWYEQYF
>.|TRBV12-3/TRBV12-4|.|TRBJ1-1
TGTGCCAGCAGTTTAGTGGAGAACACTGAAGCTTTCTTT
CASSLVENTEAFF
>.|TRBV28|.|TRBJ2-6
TGTGCCAGCAGTCTTACAGGGACCGGGGCCAACGTCCTGACTTTC
CASSLTGTGANVLTF
>TRBD2|TRBV7-9|.|TRBJ2-3
TGTGCCAGCAGCTTAGTCGGGGGGAGCACAGATACGCAGTATTTT
CASSLVGGSTDTQYF
>.|TRBV5-1|.|TRBJ1-4
TGCGCCAGCAGCTACAACGGGGCAGAAAGTGAAAAACTGTTTTTT
CASSYNGAESEKLFF
>.|TRBV2|.|TRBJ1-6
TGTGCCAGCAGTGAACGTCACACTCCGAGCTCCTATAATTCACCCCTCCACTTT
CASSERHTPSSYNSPLHF
>.|TRBV7-3|few|TRBJ1-1
TGTGCCAGCAGCTTAAAAGGCGCTGGAGGCACTGAAGCTTTCTTT
CASSLKGAGGTEAFF
>TRBD1|TRBV27|.|TRBJ2-3
TGTGCCAGCAGTTTAATGGGACAGGGGGCCACTGATACGCAGTATTTT
CASSLMGQGATDTQYF
>.|TRBV7-3|few|TRBJ2-1
TGTGCCAGCAGCTTAATGGGTGGAGACGACAATGAGCAGTTCTTC
CASSLMGGDDNEQFF
>.|TRBV11-2|few|TRBJ1-5
TGTGCCAGCAGCGGCGGGCCGAATCAGCCCCAGCATTTT
CASSGGPNQPQHF